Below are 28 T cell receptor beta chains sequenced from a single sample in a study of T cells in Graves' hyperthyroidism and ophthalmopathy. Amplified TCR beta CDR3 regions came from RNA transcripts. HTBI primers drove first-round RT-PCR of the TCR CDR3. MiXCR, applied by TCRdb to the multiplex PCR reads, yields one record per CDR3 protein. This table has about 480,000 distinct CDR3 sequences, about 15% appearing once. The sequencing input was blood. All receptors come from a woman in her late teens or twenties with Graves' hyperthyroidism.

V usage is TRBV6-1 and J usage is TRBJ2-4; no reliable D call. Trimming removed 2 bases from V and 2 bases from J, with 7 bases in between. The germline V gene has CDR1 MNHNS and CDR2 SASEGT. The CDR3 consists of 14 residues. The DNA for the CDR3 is TGTGCCAGCAGTGAACTCCTAACCAAAAACATTCAGTACTTC. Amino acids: CASSELLTKNIQYF.

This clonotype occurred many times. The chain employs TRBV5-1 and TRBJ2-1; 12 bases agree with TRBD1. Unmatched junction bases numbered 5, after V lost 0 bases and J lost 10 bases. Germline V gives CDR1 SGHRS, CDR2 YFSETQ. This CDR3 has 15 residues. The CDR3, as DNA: TGCGCCAGCAGCTTGGAAATTGGGACAGGGGGCGAGCAGTTCTTC. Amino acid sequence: CASSLEIGTGGEQFF.

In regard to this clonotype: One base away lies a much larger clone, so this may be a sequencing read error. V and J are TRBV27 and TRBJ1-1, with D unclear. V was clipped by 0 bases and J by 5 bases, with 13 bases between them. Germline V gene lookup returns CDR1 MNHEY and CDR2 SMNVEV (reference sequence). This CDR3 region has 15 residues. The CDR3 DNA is TGTGCCAGCAGTTTATCATCAGTGTGGGGAACTGAAGCTTTCTTT. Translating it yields CASSLSSVWGTEAFF.

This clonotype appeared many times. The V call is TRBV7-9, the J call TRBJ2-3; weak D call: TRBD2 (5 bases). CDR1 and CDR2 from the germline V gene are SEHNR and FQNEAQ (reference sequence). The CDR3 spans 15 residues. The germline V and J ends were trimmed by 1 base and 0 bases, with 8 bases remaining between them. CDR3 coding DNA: TGTGCCAGCAGCTTAGATAGCGCCAGCACAGATACGCAGTATTTT. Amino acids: CASSLDSASTDTQYF.

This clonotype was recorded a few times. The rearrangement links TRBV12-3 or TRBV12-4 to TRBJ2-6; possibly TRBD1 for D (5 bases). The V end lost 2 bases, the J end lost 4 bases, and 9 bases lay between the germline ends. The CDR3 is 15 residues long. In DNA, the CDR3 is TGTGCCAGCAGTTTATCACAGGCCGGGGCCAACGTCCTGACTTTC. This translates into CASSLSQAGANVLTF.

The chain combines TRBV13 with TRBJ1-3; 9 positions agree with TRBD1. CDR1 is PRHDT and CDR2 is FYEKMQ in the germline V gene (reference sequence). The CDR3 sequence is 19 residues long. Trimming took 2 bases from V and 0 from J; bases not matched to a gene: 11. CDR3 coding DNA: TGTGCCAGCAGCTTAAAATTCGACAGGGGGATATTCTCTGGAAACACCATATATTTT. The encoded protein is CASSLKFDRGIFSGNTIYF.

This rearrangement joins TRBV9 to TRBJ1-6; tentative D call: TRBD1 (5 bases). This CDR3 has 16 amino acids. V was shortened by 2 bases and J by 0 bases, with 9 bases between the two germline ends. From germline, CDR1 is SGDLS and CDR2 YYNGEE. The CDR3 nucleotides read TGTGCCAGCAGCGTTAGGGACGGCTCCTATAATTCACCCCTCCACTTT. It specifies CASSVRDGSYNSPLHF.

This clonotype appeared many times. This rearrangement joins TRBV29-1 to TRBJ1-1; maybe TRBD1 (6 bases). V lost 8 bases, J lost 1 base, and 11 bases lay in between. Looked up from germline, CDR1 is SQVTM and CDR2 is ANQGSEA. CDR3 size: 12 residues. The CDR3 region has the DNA TGCAGCTCTATACAGGGGAACACTGAAGCTTTCTTT. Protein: CSSIQGNTEAFF.

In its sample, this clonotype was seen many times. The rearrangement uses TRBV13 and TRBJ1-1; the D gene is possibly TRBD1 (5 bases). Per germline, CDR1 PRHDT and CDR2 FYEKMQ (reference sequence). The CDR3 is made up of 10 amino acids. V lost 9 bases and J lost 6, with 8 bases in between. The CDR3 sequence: CASRGAEAFF. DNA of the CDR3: TGTGCCAGTCGGGGCGCTGAAGCTTTCTTT.

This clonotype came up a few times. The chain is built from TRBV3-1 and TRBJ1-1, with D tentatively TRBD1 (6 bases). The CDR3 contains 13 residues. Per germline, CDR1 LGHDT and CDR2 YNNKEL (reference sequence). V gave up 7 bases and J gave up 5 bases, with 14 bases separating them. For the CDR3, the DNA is TGTGCCAGCAACCAGGGGAAGGGGACTGAAGCTTTCTTT. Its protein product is CASNQGKGTEAFF.

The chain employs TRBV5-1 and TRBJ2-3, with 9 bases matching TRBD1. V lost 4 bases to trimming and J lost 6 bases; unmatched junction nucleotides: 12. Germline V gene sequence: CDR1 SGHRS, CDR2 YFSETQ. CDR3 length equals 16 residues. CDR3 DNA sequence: TGCGCCAGCAGCCCAGAACAGGGGGCACGATCGGATACGCAGTATTTT. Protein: CASSPEQGARSDTQYF.

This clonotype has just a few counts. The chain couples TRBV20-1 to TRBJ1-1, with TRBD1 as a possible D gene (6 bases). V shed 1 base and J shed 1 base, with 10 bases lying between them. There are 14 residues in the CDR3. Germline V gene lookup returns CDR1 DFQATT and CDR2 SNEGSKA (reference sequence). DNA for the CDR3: TGCAGTGCTAGAGCGGGACACTCGAACACTGAAGCTTTCTTT. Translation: CSARAGHSNTEAFF.

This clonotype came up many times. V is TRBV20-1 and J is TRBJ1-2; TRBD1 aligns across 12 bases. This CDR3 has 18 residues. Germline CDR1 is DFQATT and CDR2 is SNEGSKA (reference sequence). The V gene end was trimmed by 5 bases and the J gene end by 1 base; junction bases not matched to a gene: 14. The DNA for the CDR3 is TGCAGTGCTTTCTCGGTAGGGACAGGGGGCGGCCGTAACTATGGCTACACCTTC. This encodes CSAFSVGTGGGRNYGYTF.

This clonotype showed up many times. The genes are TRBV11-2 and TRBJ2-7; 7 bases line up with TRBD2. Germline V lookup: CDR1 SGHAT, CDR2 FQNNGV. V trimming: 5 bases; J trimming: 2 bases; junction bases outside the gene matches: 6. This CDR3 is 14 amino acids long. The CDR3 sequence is CASSLGRGAYEQYF. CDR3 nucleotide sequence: TGTGCCAGCAGCCTAGGCCGGGGGGCCTACGAGCAGTACTTC.

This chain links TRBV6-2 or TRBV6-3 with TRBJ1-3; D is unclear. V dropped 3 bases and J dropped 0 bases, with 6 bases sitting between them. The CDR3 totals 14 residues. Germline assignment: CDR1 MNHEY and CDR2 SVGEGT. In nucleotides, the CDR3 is TGTGCCAGCAGTTATTCGAGCTCTGGAAACACCATATATTTT. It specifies CASSYSSSGNTIYF.

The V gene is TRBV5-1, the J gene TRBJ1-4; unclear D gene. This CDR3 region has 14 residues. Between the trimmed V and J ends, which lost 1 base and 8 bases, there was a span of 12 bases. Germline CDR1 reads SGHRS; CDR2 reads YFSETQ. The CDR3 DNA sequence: TGCGCCAGCAGCTTGAGAACGGAAGGAGAAAAACTGTTTTTT. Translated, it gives CASSLRTEGEKLFF.

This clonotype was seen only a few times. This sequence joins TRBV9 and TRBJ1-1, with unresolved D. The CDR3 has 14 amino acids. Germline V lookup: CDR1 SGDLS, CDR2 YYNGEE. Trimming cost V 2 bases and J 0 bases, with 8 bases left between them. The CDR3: CASSVRAVNTEAFF. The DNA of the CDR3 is TGTGCCAGCAGCGTCCGAGCCGTGAACACTGAAGCTTTCTTT. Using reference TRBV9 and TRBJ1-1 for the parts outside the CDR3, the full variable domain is DSGVTQTPKHLITATGQRVTLRCSPRSGDLSVYWYQQSLDQGLQFLIQYYNGEERAKGNILERFSAQQFPDLHSELNLSSLELGDSALYFCASSVRAVNTEAFFGQGTRLTVV.

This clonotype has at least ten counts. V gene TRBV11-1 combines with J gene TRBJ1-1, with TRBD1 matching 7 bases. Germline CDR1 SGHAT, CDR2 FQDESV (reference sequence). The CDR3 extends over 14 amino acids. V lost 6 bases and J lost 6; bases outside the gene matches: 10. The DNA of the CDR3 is TGTGCCAGCAGGATACGACAGGGATTTTCTGAAGCTTTCTTT. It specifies CASRIRQGFSEAFF.

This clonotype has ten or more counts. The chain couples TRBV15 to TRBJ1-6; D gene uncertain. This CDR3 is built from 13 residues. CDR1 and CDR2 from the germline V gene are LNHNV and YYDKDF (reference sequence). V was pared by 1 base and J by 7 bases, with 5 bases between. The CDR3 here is CATSRVLNSPLHF. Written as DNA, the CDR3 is TGTGCCACCAGCAGAGTCTTAAATTCACCCCTCCACTTT.

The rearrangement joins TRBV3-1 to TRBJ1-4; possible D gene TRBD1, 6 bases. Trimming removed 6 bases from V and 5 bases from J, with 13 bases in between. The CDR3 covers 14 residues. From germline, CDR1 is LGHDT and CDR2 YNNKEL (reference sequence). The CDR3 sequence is CASRYREGNEKLFF. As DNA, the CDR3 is TGTGCCAGCAGGTACAGGGAAGGCAATGAAAAACTGTTTTTT.

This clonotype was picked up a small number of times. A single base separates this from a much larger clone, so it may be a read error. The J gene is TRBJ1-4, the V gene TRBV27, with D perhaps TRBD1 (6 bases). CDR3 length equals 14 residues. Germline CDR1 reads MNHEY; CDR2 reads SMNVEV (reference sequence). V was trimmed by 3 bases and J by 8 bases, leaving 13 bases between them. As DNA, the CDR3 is TGTGCCAGCAGTTTCGGACGGGGGGGCGAAAAACTGTTTTTT. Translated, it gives CASSFGRGGEKLFF.

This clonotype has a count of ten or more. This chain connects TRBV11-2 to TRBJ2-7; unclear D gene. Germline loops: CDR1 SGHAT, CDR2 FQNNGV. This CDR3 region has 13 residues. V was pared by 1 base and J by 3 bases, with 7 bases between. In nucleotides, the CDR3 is TGTGCCAGCAGCTTAGGAGAACACTACGAGCAGTACTTC. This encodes CASSLGEHYEQYF.

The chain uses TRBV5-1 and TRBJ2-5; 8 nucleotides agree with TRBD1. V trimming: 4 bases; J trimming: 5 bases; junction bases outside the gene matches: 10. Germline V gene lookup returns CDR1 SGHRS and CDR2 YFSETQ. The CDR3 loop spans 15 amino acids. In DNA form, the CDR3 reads TGCGCCAGCAGCACACGACAGGGGATTGGGGAGACCCAGTACTTC. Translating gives CASSTRQGIGETQYF.

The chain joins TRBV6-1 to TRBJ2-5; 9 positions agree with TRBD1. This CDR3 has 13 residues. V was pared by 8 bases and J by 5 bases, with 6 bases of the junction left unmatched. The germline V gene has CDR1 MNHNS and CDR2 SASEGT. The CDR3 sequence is CASQGQGKETQYF. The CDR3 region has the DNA TGTGCCAGCCAAGGACAGGGGAAGGAGACCCAGTACTTC.

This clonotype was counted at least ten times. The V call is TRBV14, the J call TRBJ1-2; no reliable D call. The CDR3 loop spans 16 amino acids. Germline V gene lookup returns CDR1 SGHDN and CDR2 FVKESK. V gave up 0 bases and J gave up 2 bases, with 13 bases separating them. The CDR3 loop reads CASSQDSRRRNYGYTF. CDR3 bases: TGTGCCAGCAGCCAAGATTCCCGACGGAGGAACTATGGCTACACCTTC. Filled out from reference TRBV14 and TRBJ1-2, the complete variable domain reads EAGVTQFPSHSVIEKGQTVTLRCDPISGHDNLYWYRRVMGKEIKFLLHFVKESKQDESGMPNNRFLAERTGGTYSTLKVQPAELEDSGVYFCASSQDSRRRNYGYTFGSGTRLTVV.

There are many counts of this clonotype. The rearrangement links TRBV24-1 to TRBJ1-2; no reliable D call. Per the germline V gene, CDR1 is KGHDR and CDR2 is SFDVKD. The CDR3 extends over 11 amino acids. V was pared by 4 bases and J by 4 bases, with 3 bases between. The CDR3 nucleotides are TGTGCCACCAGTGACGGCTATGGCTACACCTTC. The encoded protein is CATSDGYGYTF.

This CDR3 reads CASSSSDRAGTAPLHF. The CDR3 DNA reads TGTGCCAGCAGCTCCTCCGATAGAGCCGGGACAGCACCCCTCCACTTT. The chain couples TRBV7-9 to TRBJ1-6, with 7 bases fitting TRBD1. J was trimmed by 11 bases and V by 4 bases; bases with no gene match: 14. The germline V gene has CDR1 SEHNR and CDR2 FQNEAQ (reference sequence). This CDR3 comprises 16 residues.

The CDR3 nucleotides read TGTGCCAGCAGTTATCTGGGGTCCGTCTTAGATTCACCCCTCCACTTT. Amino acid sequence: CASSYLGSVLDSPLHF. The chain employs TRBV27 and TRBJ1-6, with unresolved D. The CDR3 has 16 amino acids. Germline V lookup: CDR1 MNHEY, CDR2 SMNVEV (reference sequence). The ends were cut back, 4 bases at V and 8 bases at J, with 18 bases in the middle.